Listed below are T cell receptor beta chains from one sample, sequenced in a study of blood T cell repertoires in COVID-19. Assay used: immunoSEQ multiplex PCR; TCRdb lists only in-frame clones, some missing. The sample includes approximately 97,000 clones, roughly 84% of them seen just once. The source material was peripheral blood. The receptors shown here come from a human donor in a cohort sampled during active COVID-19. Both conserved end residues are part of each CDR3. The order of the fields is CDR3 length, D gene, V gene, J gene, clone size, CDR3 DNA, CDR3 protein. The D gene is left open where the match is weak. A row's size may be missing; if present it is once, few, many or a size class.

14	NA	TRBV7-2	TRBJ1-2	few	TGTGCCAGCAGCCCGCGCGGAGCAGTGTATGGCTACACCTTC	CASSPRGAVYGYTF
14	TRBD1	TRBV5-4	TRBJ1-2	few	TGTGCCAGCAGGACAGGGGGCGGGGGTGATGGCTACACCTTC	CASRTGGGGDGYTF
18	NA	TRBV4-3	TRBJ1-2	NA	TGCGCCAGCAGCCAAGATATGATCGGGGTGGGCTCCAACTATGGCTACACCTTC	CASSQDMIGVGSNYGYTF
15	NA	TRBV6-6	TRBJ1-5	NA	TGTGCCAGCAGTTACTGGACAGATAGCAATCAGCCCCAGCATTTT	CASSYWTDSNQPQHF
14	NA	TRBV6-2/TRBV6-3	TRBJ2-3	NA	TGTGCCAGCAGTTACTCGAGAGGGAAAGATACGCAGTATTTT	CASSYSRGKDTQYF
15	TRBD1	TRBV4-1	TRBJ1-1	NA	TGCGCCAGCAGCCCCAGACAGGGCCGGACAAATGAAGCTTTCTTT	CASSPRQGRTNEAFF
16	NA	TRBV4-1	TRBJ1-2	NA	TGCGCCAGCAGCCAAGAAGGCGGGGGGCGGCATTATGGCTACACCTTC	CASSQEGGGRHYGYTF
15	NA	TRBV27	TRBJ1-2	NA	TGTGCCAGCAGTTATGCCGACAGAAGACACTATGGCTACACCTTC	CASSYADRRHYGYTF
11	NA	TRBV12-3/TRBV12-4	TRBJ1-3	NA	TGTGCCACCAGTCCAGGAAACACCATATATTTT	CATSPGNTIYF
15	NA	TRBV7-2	TRBJ2-1	few	TGTGCCAGCAGCTTAGCCCCAGGGTTTGCGAATGAGCAGTTCTTC	CASSLAPGFANEQFF
14	NA	TRBV5-1	TRBJ2-1	NA	TGCGCCAGCAGCATCAGCGGAGAGTACAATGAGCAGTTCTTC	CASSISGEYNEQFF
15	TRBD2	TRBV27	TRBJ2-1	NA	TGTGCCAGCAGTTTCGCTCTAGCGGGAGTCAATGAGCAGTTCTTC	CASSFALAGVNEQFF
16	TRBD2	TRBV10-3	TRBJ2-3	NA	TGTGCCATCAGTGACGGTAGCGGGGTTAGCACAGATACGCAGTATTTT	CAISDGSGVSTDTQYF
17	TRBD1	TRBV19	TRBJ2-1	NA	TGTGCCAGTAGTGATCGCGGGACAGGGGGCCCCAGGGATGAGCAGTTCTTC	CASSDRGTGGPRDEQFF
15	NA	TRBV6-6	TRBJ1-5	NA	TGTGCCAGCAGCCCCGGTGGAGTCCTCAATCAGCCCCAGCATTTT	CASSPGGVLNQPQHF
14	NA	TRBV4-2	TRBJ1-4	NA	TGTGCCAGCAGCCCCCGGCGGCGGGATGAAAAACTGTTTTTT	CASSPRRRDEKLFF
14	NA	TRBV30	TRBJ2-1	NA	TGTGCCTGGACGTGGGCGAGCTCCTACAATGAGCAGTTCTTC	CAWTWASSYNEQFF
15	TRBD2	TRBV7-6	TRBJ2-2	NA	TGTGCCAGCAGTAGCCCTAGCGGGGGGATCTGGGAGCTGTTTTTT	CASSSPSGGIWELFF
15	TRBD1	TRBV11-2	TRBJ2-4	NA	TGTGCCAGCAGTCAAACAGGGGAACGGCAAAACATTCAGTACTTC	CASSQTGERQNIQYF
15	TRBD2	TRBV18	TRBJ2-1	NA	TGTGCCAGCTCACCTCCTACCAGCGGGGAGAATGAGCAGTTCTTC	CASSPPTSGENEQFF
16	NA	TRBV7-2	TRBJ1-6	NA	TGTGCCAGCAGTCCCCTCCCGGGGGGCGCCGGTTCACCCCTCCACTTT	CASSPLPGGAGSPLHF
14	NA	TRBV19	TRBJ2-1	NA	TGTGCCAGTAACCCGGGACATGGCTACAATGAGCAGTTCTTC	CASNPGHGYNEQFF
14	TRBD1	TRBV11-2	TRBJ1-1	NA	TGTGCCAGCAGCTTAACAGGACAGGGAAATGAAGCTTTCTTT	CASSLTGQGNEAFF
14	TRBD1	TRBV24-1	TRBJ2-5	NA	TGTGCCACCAGTGTGACAGGGGGCCAAGAGACCCAGTACTTC	CATSVTGGQETQYF
15	NA	TRBV15	TRBJ2-3	NA	TGTGCCACCAGCAGAGAAATTACCAGCGCAGATACGCAGTATTTT	CATSREITSADTQYF
13	NA	TRBV7-8	TRBJ2-1	NA	TGTGCCAGCAGCTTAGTGTATTACAATGAGCAGTTCTTC	CASSLVYYNEQFF
18	TRBD2	TRBV10-3	TRBJ2-2	NA	TGTGCCATCAGAGGGACTAGCGGAACCTTGTCGAACACCGGGGAGCTGTTTTTT	CAIRGTSGTLSNTGELFF
12	NA	TRBV9	TRBJ2-3	NA	TGTGCCAGCAGCGTAGCCTCCGATACGCAGTATTTT	CASSVASDTQYF
13	TRBD1	TRBV19	TRBJ1-1	NA	TGTGCCAGTAGTGCCATGACAGGGGTTGAAGCTTTCTTT	CASSAMTGVEAFF
14	NA	TRBV9	TRBJ2-1	NA	TGTGCCAGCAGCGTAGGGGTGAGAGGCAATGAGCAGTTCTTC	CASSVGVRGNEQFF
15	NA	TRBV27	TRBJ2-4	NA	TGTGCCAGCAGCGGGGCGGGGTTAGCCAAAAACATTCAGTACTTC	CASSGAGLAKNIQYF
13	TRBD1	TRBV19	TRBJ1-5	NA	TGTGCCAGTAGCCTAGGGACAGCTCAGCCCCAGCATTTT	CASSLGTAQPQHF
13	TRBD1	TRBV29-1	TRBJ1-2	NA	TGCAGCGTTAGGGGACAGGGAAACTATGGCTACACCTTC	CSVRGQGNYGYTF
13	NA	TRBV12-3/TRBV12-4	TRBJ2-7	NA	TGTGCCAGCAGTTTAGACGGGACACCCAGGAGGTACTTC	CASSLDGTPRRYF
14	NA	TRBV27	TRBJ1-6	NA	TGTGCCAGCAGTTTATCGTACGGGTATTCACCCCTCCACTTT	CASSLSYGYSPLHF
16	TRBD1	TRBV14	TRBJ2-6	few	TGTGCCAGCACCCCGGGACAGTTTGCTGGGGCCAACGTCCTGACTTTC	CASTPGQFAGANVLTF
15	TRBD2	TRBV5-1	TRBJ2-2	NA	TGCGCCAGCAGCTTGGTTGCGGGAGGTCCCGGGGAGCTGTTTTTT	CASSLVAGGPGELFF
14	TRBD1	TRBV7-9	TRBJ2-7	NA	TGTGCCAGCAGATTGGACAGGGGGGTTGGCGAGCAGTACTTC	CASRLDRGVGEQYF
13	TRBD1	TRBV11-3	TRBJ2-7	NA	TGTGCCAGCAGCCAATCCAGGGGGCCCGAGCAGTACTTC	CASSQSRGPEQYF
12	NA	TRBV7-9	TRBJ1-5	NA	TGTGCCAGCAGCTTAGCGGGGGGACCCCAGCATTTT	CASSLAGGPQHF
14	TRBD2	TRBV2	TRBJ2-3	NA	TGTGCCAGCAGGAGACTAGCGGGAACAGATACGCAGTATTTT	CASRRLAGTDTQYF
16	TRBD2	TRBV7-9	TRBJ2-2	NA	TGTGCCAGCAGCTTAGGCCTAGCGGGAGTTACCGGGGAGCTGTTTTTT	CASSLGLAGVTGELFF
15	NA	TRBV7-3	TRBJ2-1	NA	TGTGCCAGCAGCTCCGGGCAGGGGCCCTACAATGAGCAGTTCTTC	CASSSGQGPYNEQFF
16	TRBD2	TRBV28	TRBJ2-3	NA	TGTGCCAGCAGTTTGGGGACTAGCGGGAGGTCAGATACGCAGTATTTT	CASSLGTSGRSDTQYF
16	TRBD1	TRBV7-2	TRBJ1-1	NA	TGTGCCAGCAGCCCCCGGGACAGGGGGGTGAGGACTGAAGCTTTCTTT	CASSPRDRGVRTEAFF
15	NA	TRBV28	TRBJ2-1	NA	TGTGCCAGCACCGGCCAACGAGGTGGGTACAATGAGCAGTTCTTC	CASTGQRGGYNEQFF